Presented here are 13 T cell receptor beta chains from one specimen sequenced in a study of T cell responses to AZD1222 COVID-19 vaccine (dated by TCRdb to about 2021). Library preparation used the immunoSEQ multiplex PCR assay. As stored in TCRdb, this immuneACCESS dataset retains in-frame rearrangements with V and J assigned. A fraction of the clones does not appear; measured against another copy, unresolved V genes explain less than half of the discrepancy, and the remainder lacks a known reason. The sample contains about 110,000 clones, approximately 90% of them found a single time. The ten largest clonotypes hold around 7.8% of the sample. In light of the paper, this sample's time point label describes: baseline before first vaccination. The starting material was peripheral blood, obtained on day 0 of AZD1222 vaccination. The receptors here all came from an adult in good health.

This chain joins TRBV15 and TRBJ2-4, with 8 bases matching TRBD1. The germline CDR1 and CDR2 sequences are LNHNV and YYDKDF (reference sequence). CDR3 length: 15 residues. With V trimmed by 5 bases and J by 6 bases, 9 bases remained unmatched. CDR3 coding DNA: TGTGCCACCAGCGGCTGGACAGGGATGGCAAACATTCAGTACTTC. This gives the protein CATSGWTGMANIQYF.

The chain couples TRBV6-5 to TRBJ2-7, with TRBD1 as a possible D gene (5 bases). The CDR3 spans 14 residues. V dropped 7 bases and J dropped 2 bases, with 15 bases sitting between them. Germline CDR1 is MNHEY and CDR2 is SVGAGI. Written as DNA, the CDR3 is TGTGCCAGCACGGTCAGGCAGGGTCCCTACGAGCAGTACTTC. Translating gives CASTVRQGPYEQYF.

The J gene is TRBJ1-1, the V gene TRBV6-5, with 9 positions matching TRBD1. The trim removed 6 bases at V and 3 bases at J, leaving 5 bases unmatched. CDR1 is MNHEY, CDR2 SVGAGI, per germline. The CDR3 sequence is 14 residues long. The CDR3 nucleotides read TGTGCCAGCAGGGACAGGGGCGGACACACTGAAGCTTTCTTT. Its translation is CASRDRGGHTEAFF.

This sequence joins TRBV6-1 and TRBJ1-1; D is possibly TRBD1 (5 bases). The CDR3 sequence is 15 residues long. Trimming pared 1 base from V and 6 bases from J, leaving 15 bases between. CDR1 is MNHNS, CDR2 SASEGT, per germline. The CDR3 sequence is CASSEGFWGKSEAFF. CDR3 in DNA: TGTGCCAGCAGTGAAGGGTTTTGGGGGAAATCTGAAGCTTTCTTT.

The rearrangement links TRBV7-8 to TRBJ2-5; 11 bases are shared with TRBD2. CDR1 and CDR2 (germline): SGHVS, FQNEAQ. The V and J ends lost 1 base and 2 bases, in that order; junction bases with no gene match: 6. CDR3 length equals 17 residues. This chain's CDR3 is CASSLVLTSGIQETQYF. The CDR3 DNA follows: TGTGCCAGCAGCTTAGTGTTGACTAGCGGGATACAAGAGACCCAGTACTTC.

The chain uses TRBV27 and TRBJ2-7; the match to TRBD2 covers 13 bases. Germline V gene sequence: CDR1 MNHEY, CDR2 SMNVEV (reference sequence). Unmatched junction bases numbered 4, after V lost 5 bases and J lost 3 bases. This CDR3 spans 15 amino acids. Here the CDR3 DNA reads TGTGCCAGCAGTGTACTAGCGGGGGGGCGCTACGAGCAGTACTTC. This codes for CASSVLAGGRYEQYF.

The chain combines TRBV5-6 with TRBJ1-6, with a tentative D call TRBD1 (6 bases). Germline V CDR1 and CDR2: SGHDT, YYEEEE. CDR3 length equals 17 residues. V lost 5 bases to trimming and J lost 0 bases, with 15 bases between them. CDR3 sequence reads: CASSLRTVSSYNSPLHF. The CDR3, as DNA: TGTGCCAGCAGTTTGCGGACAGTGAGCTCCTATAATTCACCCCTCCACTTT.

The V call is TRBV5-1, the J call TRBJ2-6; TRBD1 aligns across 7 bases. Trimming at V came to 4 bases and at J to 2 bases, leaving 3 bases not matched to a gene. The CDR3 extends over 15 amino acids. Germline CDR1 SGHRS, CDR2 YFSETQ. The CDR3 DNA sequence: TGCGCCAGCAGCAAAGGGACAGCTGGGGCCAACGTCCTGACTTTC. Amino acids: CASSKGTAGANVLTF.

The chain carries TRBV14 and TRBJ2-7; the match to TRBD1 covers 9 bases. J was trimmed by 2 bases and V by 4 bases; bases with no gene match: 6. Germline loops: CDR1 SGHDN, CDR2 FVKESK. CDR3 length: 15 amino acids. CDR3 bases: TGTGCCAGCAGCCCCCTGGGACAGGGAGCCTACGAGCAGTACTTC. It specifies CASSPLGQGAYEQYF.

The V and J genes are TRBV19 and TRBJ2-5, with D unclear. The germline CDR1 and CDR2 sequences are LNHDA and SQIVND (reference sequence). The CDR3 is 11 residues long. Deletions cut 2 bases from V and 7 bases from J, with 5 bases between. The CDR3 reads CASSIMGTQYF. CDR3 DNA: TGTGCCAGTAGTATAATGGGGACCCAGTACTTC.

The chain recombines TRBV28 with TRBJ1-2, with D possibly TRBD1 on 5 matching bases. The length of the CDR3 is 14 residues. V was cut by 3 bases and J by 4 bases, with 12 bases left in between. The germline V gene encodes CDR1 MDHEN and CDR2 SYDVKM. The CDR3 nucleotides are TGTGCCAGCAGTTTTCGCCGGGACGGCTATGGCTACACCTTC. Amino acid sequence: CASSFRRDGYGYTF.

V is TRBV23-1 and J is TRBJ1-2; D uncertain. TRBV23-1 is filed as an ORF, its function uncertain. The germline V and J ends were trimmed by 0 bases and 2 bases, with 4 bases remaining between them. The CDR3 contains 13 residues. CDR3 residues: CASSQSRNYGYTF. CDR3 DNA sequence: TGCGCCAGCAGTCAATCGAGGAACTATGGCTACACCTTC.

The sample holds a few counts of this clone. The chain recombines TRBV29-1 with TRBJ2-6, with no clear D. Germline V CDR1 and CDR2: SQVTM, ANQGSEA. The CDR3 has 13 amino acids. V lost 3 bases and J 0 bases, leaving 3 bases between the germline ends. This CDR3 is CSVDSSGANVLTF. The DNA for the CDR3 is TGCAGCGTTGACAGCTCTGGGGCCAACGTCCTGACTTTC.